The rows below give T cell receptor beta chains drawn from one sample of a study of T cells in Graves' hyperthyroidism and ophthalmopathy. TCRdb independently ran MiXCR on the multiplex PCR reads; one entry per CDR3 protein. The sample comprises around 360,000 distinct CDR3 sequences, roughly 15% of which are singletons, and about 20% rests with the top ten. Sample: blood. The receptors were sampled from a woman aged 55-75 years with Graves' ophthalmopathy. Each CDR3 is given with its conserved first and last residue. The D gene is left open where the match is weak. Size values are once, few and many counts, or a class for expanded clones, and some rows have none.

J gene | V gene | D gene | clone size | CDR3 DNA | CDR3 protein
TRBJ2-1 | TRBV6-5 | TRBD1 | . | TGTGCCAGCAGTTGGCCGGTGGGACAGGGGGGCAATGAGCAGTTCTTC | CASSWPVGQGGNEQFF
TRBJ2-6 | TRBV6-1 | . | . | TGTGCCAGCAGTGACCCGGGGCAGGCCCGCTCTGGGGCCAACGTCCTGACTTTC | CASSDPGQARSGANVLTF
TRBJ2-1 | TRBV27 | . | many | TGTGCCAGCAGTTTAGCAACAGATGGTGAGCAGTTCTTC | CASSLATDGEQFF
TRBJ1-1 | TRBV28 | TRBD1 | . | TGTGCCAGCAGGCCCCCCAGGGGGCCGTATACTGAAGCTTTCTTT | CASRPPRGPYTEAFF
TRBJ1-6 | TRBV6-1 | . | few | TGTGCCAGCAGTGAAGGCCGGGGCAATTCACCCCTCCACTTT | CASSEGRGNSPLHF
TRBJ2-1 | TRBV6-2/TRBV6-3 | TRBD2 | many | TGTGCCAGCAGTCGGACTAGCGGGGGGAGCAATGAGCAGTTCTTC | CASSRTSGGSNEQFF
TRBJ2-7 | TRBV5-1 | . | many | TGCGCCAGCAGCTTGGAGGGGGGAAACTACGAGCAGTACTTC | CASSLEGGNYEQYF
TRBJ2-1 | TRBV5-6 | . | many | TGTGCCAGCAGCTTGATAGCGGACAGCTCCTACAATGAGCAGTTCTTC | CASSLIADSSYNEQFF
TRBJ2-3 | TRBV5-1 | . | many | TGCGCCAGCAGCTTTCAGGGGAGGGGAGATACGCAGTATTTT | CASSFQGRGDTQYF
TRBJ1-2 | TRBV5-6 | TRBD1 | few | TGTGCCAGCAGCTTGGGGACAGGGAACGGCTACACCTTC | CASSLGTGNGYTF
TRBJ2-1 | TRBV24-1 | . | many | TGTGCCACCAGTGCCACCCGAGACCGTGAGCAGTTCTTC | CATSATRDREQFF
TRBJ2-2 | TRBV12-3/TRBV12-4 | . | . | TGTGCCAGCAGTCCGGATGGGGGGTCCGGGGAGCTGTTTTTT | CASSPDGGSGELFF
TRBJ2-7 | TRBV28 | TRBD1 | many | TGTGCCAGCAGACCCACAGGGGGTTCCAGCTGGAGCTCCTACGAGCAGTACTTC | CASRPTGGSSWSSYEQYF
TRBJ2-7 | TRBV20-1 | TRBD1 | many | TGCAGTGCCGGGACAGCCTTCTACGAGCAGTACTTC | CSAGTAFYEQYF
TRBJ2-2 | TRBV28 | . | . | TGTGCCAGCAGTTCCTTTGGGGAGCTGTTTTTT | CASSSFGELFF
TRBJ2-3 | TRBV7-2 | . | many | TGTGCCAGCAGCCCTGAGCTAGTTACAGATACGCAGTATTTT | CASSPELVTDTQYF
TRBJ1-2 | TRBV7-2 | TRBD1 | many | TGTGCCAGCAGCTTAGCGCAGGGGGAGAATGGCTACACCTTC | CASSLAQGENGYTF
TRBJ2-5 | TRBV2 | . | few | TGTGCCAGCTGCTGTAGCGGAGCCGTCCAAGAGACCCAGTACTTC | CASCCSGAVQETQYF
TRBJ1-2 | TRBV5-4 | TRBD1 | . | TGTGCCAGCAGCCCCGGGACAGGGGTCTATGGCTACACCTTC | CASSPGTGVYGYTF
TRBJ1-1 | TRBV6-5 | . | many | TGTGCCAGCAGTTACGGAGGTACCGCGAACACTGAAGCTTTCTTT | CASSYGGTANTEAFF
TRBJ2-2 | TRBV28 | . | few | TGTGCCAGCAGTTTATCGAGGTGGACCCAACAGGACACCGGGGAGCTGTTTTTT | CASSLSRWTQQDTGELFF
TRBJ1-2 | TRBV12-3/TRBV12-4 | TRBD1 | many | TGTGCCAGCACCCCGACAGGGGGGGCCGATGGCTACACCTTC | CASTPTGGADGYTF
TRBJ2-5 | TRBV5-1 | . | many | TGCGCCAGCAGCTTGGTAGGGGCCGAGGAGACCCAGTACTTC | CASSLVGAEETQYF
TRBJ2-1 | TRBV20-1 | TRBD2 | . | TGCAGTGCTAGGTTGGGACTAGCGGGAGTTTCCTACAATGAGCAGTTCTTC | CSARLGLAGVSYNEQFF
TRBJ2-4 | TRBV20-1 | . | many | TGCAGTGCCCAGCAGGGAGCCAAAAACATTCAGTACTTC | CSAQQGAKNIQYF
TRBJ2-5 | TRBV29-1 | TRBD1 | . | TGCAGCGTCGCAGGGACAGGGGAGGGGGAGACCCAGTACTTC | CSVAGTGEGETQYF
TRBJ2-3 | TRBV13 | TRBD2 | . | TGTGCCAGCAGCTCTCGACTAGCGGGAGACGTTGGCACAGATACGCAGTATTTT | CASSSRLAGDVGTDTQYF
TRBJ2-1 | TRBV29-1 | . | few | TGCAGCGGTATGGACAGATCCTACAATGAGCAGTTCTTC | CSGMDRSYNEQFF
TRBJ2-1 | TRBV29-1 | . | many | TGCAGCGTGTTAGCGGATAGCTCCTACAATGAGCAGTTCTTC | CSVLADSSYNEQFF
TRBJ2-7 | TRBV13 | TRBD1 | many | TGTGCCAGCAGCTCATACCTAAACAGGGGCGAGCAGTACTTC | CASSSYLNRGEQYF
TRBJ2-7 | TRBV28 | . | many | TGTGCCAGCAGTTTATTGGGTATAACCTACGAGCAGTACTTC | CASSLLGITYEQYF
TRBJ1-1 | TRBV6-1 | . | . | TGTGCCAGCAGTGTAGAGACCAGGGCAGTCACTGAAGCTTTCTTT | CASSVETRAVTEAFF
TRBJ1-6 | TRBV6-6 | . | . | TGTGCCAGCAGTTACTCGGGGGGGCCGAATTCACCCCTCCACTTT | CASSYSGGPNSPLHF
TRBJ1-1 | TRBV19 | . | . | TGTGCCAGCTCGTTTGGGGATATTGACACTGAAGCTTTCTTT | CASSFGDIDTEAFF
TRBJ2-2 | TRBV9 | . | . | TGTGCCAGCAGCTTTAGAGGCGGCGGGACAAACACCGGGGAGCTGTTTTTT | CASSFRGGGTNTGELFF
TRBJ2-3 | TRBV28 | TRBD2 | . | TGTGCCAGCAAATTAAGACTAGCGGGAGGGGCAGATACGCAGTATTTT | CASKLRLAGGADTQYF
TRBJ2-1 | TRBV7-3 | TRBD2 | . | TGTGCCAGCAGCTTAACCCGGGAGGCCTACAATGAGCAGTCCTTC | CASSLTREAYNEQSF
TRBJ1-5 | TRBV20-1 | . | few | TGCAGTGCTAGTCGGCCGAATAATCAGCCCCAGCATTTT | CSASRPNNQPQHF
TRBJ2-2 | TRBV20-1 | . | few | TGCAGTGCTAGAGCACAGGGAAACACCGGGGAGCTGTTTTTT | CSARAQGNTGELFF
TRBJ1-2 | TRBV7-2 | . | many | TGTGCCAGCAGCTTAGATGTCGGAGCTAACTATGGCTACACCTTC | CASSLDVGANYGYTF
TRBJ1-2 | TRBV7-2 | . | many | TGTGCCAGCAGCTTAGCAGGCAGTAATAATGGCTACACCTTC | CASSLAGSNNGYTF
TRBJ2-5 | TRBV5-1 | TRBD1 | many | TGCGCCAGCAGCTTCGGGACAGGGCAAGAGACCCAGTACTTC | CASSFGTGQETQYF